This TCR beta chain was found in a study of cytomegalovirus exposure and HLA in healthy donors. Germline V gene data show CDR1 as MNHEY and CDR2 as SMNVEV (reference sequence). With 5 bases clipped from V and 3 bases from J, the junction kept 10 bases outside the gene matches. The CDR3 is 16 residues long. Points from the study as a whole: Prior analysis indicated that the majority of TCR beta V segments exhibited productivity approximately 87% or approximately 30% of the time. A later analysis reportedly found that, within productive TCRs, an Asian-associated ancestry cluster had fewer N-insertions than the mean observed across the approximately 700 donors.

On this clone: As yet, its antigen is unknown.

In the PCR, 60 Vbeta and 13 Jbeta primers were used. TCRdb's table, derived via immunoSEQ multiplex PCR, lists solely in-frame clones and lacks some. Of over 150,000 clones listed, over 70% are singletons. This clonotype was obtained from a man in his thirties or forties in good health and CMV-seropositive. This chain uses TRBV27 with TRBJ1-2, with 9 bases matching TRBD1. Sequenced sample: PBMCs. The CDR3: CASSRTTGGAYYGYTF. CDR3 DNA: TGTGCCAGCAGTCGCACAACAGGGGGCGCGTACTATGGCTACACCTTC.